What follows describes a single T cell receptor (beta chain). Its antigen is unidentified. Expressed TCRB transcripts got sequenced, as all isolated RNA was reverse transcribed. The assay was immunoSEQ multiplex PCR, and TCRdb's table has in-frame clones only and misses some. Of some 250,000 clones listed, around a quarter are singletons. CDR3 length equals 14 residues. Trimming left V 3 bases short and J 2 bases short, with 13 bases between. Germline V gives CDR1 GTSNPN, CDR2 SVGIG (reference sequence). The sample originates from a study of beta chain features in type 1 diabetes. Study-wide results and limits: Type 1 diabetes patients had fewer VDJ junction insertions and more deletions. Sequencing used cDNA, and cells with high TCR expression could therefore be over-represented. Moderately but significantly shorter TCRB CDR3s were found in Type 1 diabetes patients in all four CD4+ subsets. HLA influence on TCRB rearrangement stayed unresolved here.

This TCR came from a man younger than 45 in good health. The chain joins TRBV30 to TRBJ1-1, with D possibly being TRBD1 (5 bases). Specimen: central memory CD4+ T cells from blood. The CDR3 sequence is CAWSPGARNTEAFF. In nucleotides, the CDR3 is TGTGCCTGGAGCCCCGGGGCAAGAAACACTGAAGCTTTCTTT.